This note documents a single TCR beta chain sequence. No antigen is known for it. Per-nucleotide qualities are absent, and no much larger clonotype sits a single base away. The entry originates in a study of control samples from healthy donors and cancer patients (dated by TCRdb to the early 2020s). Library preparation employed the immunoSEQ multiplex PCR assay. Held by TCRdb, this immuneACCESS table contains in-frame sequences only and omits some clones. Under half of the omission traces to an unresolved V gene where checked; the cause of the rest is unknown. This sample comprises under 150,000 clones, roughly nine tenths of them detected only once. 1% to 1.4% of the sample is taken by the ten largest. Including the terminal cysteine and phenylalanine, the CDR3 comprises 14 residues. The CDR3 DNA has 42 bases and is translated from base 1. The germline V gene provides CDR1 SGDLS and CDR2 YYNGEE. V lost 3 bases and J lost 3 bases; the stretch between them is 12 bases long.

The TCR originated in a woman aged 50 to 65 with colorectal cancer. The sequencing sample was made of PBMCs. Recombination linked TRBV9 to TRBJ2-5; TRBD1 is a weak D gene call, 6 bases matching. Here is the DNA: TGTGCCAGCAGCGCTGGGGCAGGGGAAGAGACCCAGTACTTC. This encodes CASSAGAGEETQYF.